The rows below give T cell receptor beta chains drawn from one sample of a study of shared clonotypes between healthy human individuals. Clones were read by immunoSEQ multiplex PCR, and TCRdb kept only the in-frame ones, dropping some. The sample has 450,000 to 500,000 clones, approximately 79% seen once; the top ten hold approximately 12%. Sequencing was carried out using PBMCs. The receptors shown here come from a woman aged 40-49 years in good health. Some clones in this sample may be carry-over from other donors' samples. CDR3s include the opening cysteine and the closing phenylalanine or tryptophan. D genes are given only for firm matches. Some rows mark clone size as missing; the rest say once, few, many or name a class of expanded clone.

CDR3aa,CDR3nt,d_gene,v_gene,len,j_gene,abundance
CASSQTPWSVSGANVLTF,TGCGCCAGCAGCCAAACTCCATGGTCGGTCTCTGGGGCCAACGTCCTGACTTTC,NA,TRBV4-3,18,TRBJ2-6,NA
CASRLPLKWLYSNQPQHF,TGTGCAAGTCGCTTACCGCTCAAGTGGCTGTATAGCAATCAGCCCCAGCATTTT,NA,TRBV12-2,18,TRBJ1-5,NA
CSVGDNTDTQYF,TGCAGCGTTGGGGACAACACAGATACGCAGTATTTT,NA,TRBV29-1,12,TRBJ2-3,NA
CASSPTRGQETQYF,TGCGCCAGCAGCCCCACGAGGGGACAAGAGACCCAGTACTTC,NA,TRBV4-3,14,TRBJ2-5,NA
CASSWGDRTDTQYF,TGTGCCAGTAGTTGGGGGGACCGCACAGATACGCAGTATTTT,NA,TRBV19,14,TRBJ2-3,NA
CASTAEREAGELFF,TGTGCCAGTACCGCGGAGCGGGAGGCCGGGGAGCTGTTTTTT,TRBD2,TRBV19,14,TRBJ2-2,few
CASRGFGSSGNTIYF,TGTGCCAGCAGAGGGTTCGGAAGCTCTGGAAACACCATATATTTT,NA,TRBV25-1,15,TRBJ1-3,NA
CASSLALGSPDTQYF,TGTGCCAGCAGCTTAGCGCTCGGGAGTCCAGATACGCAGTATTTT,NA,TRBV11-1,15,TRBJ2-3,NA
CASSPPSGRGGNEQFF,TGTGCCAGCAGCCCCCCCAGCGGGAGGGGGGGCAATGAGCAGTTCTTC,TRBD2,TRBV7-9,16,TRBJ2-1,NA
CASSYSRDTEAFF,TGTGCCAGCAGTTACTCCCGTGACACTGAAGCTTTCTTT,NA,TRBV6-5,13,TRBJ1-1,NA
CASSPQTSGELFF,TGTGCCAGCAGCCCCCAGACTTCCGGGGAGCTGTTTTTT,NA,TRBV7-9,13,TRBJ2-2,NA
CASSALLAGGSYEQYF,TGTGCCAGCAGCGCCCTACTAGCGGGAGGTTCCTACGAGCAGTACTTC,TRBD2,TRBV13,16,TRBJ2-7,NA
CASSGAPGVNTEAFF,TGTGCCAGCAGCGGTGCGCCAGGGGTAAACACTGAAGCTTTCTTT,NA,TRBV7-9,15,TRBJ1-1,NA
CASSREDTGELFF,TGTGCCAGCAGTCGGGAGGACACCGGGGAGCTGTTTTTT,TRBD2,TRBV6-5,13,TRBJ2-2,NA
CASSLGAKGYQETQYF,TGTGCCAGCAGTTTAGGGGCAAAGGGGTACCAAGAGACCCAGTACTTC,NA,TRBV28,16,TRBJ2-5,NA
CATSRGGDIRIYEQYF,TGTGCCACCAGCAGAGGAGGGGATATCAGGATCTACGAGCAGTACTTC,NA,TRBV15,16,TRBJ2-7,NA
CASSRNSGEGTDTQYF,TGTGCCAGCAGCCGAAACTCGGGAGAGGGCACAGATACGCAGTATTTT,NA,TRBV7-2,16,TRBJ2-3,NA
CASNRDSPSGANVLTF,TGTGCCAGCAACCGGGACAGCCCCTCTGGGGCCAACGTCCTGACTTTC,TRBD1,TRBV28,16,TRBJ2-6,NA
CAWQGRQYTGELLF,TGTGCCTGGCAGGGGCGACAGTACACCGGGGAGCTGCTTTTT,NA,TRBV30,14,TRBJ2-2,NA
CASFADPTDTQYF,TGTGCCAGCTTTGCAGACCCTACAGATACGCAGTATTTT,NA,TRBV25-1,13,TRBJ2-3,NA
CASSLIAGARQNQPQHF,TGTGCCAGCAGTTTAATCGCGGGGGCGAGACAAAATCAGCCCCAGCATTTT,NA,TRBV28,17,TRBJ1-5,NA
CASSDRGGYTEAFF,TGTGCCAGCAGTGACAGGGGGGGTTACACTGAAGCTTTCTTT,TRBD1,TRBV6-5,14,TRBJ1-1,NA
CASSPTGSEQFF,TGTGCCAGCAGCCCAACTGGGAGCGAGCAGTTCTTC,NA,TRBV7-2,12,TRBJ2-1,NA
CASSLLGGRETQYF,TGTGCCAGCAGCTTATTAGGGGGCCGGGAGACCCAGTACTTC,TRBD1,TRBV11-2,14,TRBJ2-5,once
CASRRTGEIYGYTF,TGTGCCAGCAGGCGGACAGGGGAAATCTATGGCTACACCTTC,TRBD1,TRBV27,14,TRBJ1-2,NA
CASSFVGGTEAFF,TGTGCCAGCAGTTTTGTCGGGGGCACTGAAGCTTTCTTT,NA,TRBV27,13,TRBJ1-1,NA
CASHIAGGLVGELFF,TGTGCCAGTCATATAGCGGGAGGTTTGGTCGGGGAGCTGTTTTTT,TRBD2,TRBV19,15,TRBJ2-2,NA
CASSPPGTSGRAPGVQFF,TGTGCCAGCAGTCCGCCCGGGACTAGCGGGAGGGCCCCCGGGGTGCAGTTCTTC,TRBD2,TRBV28,18,TRBJ2-1,NA
CASTFPTGKTEAFF,TGTGCCAGTACATTCCCCACAGGGAAAACTGAAGCTTTCTTT,NA,TRBV19,14,TRBJ1-1,many
CAIAAGFTGELFF,TGTGCCATAGCGGCAGGTTTCACCGGGGAGCTGTTTTTT,NA,TRBV10-3,13,TRBJ2-2,NA
CVTSRRSSYNSPLHF,TGTGTCACCTCTCGGAGGAGCTCCTATAATTCACCCCTCCACTTT,NA,TRBV2,15,TRBJ1-6,NA
CASSPIFSGVSGTGELFF,TGTGCCAGCAGTCCCATATTCTCAGGGGTTTCGGGGACCGGGGAGCTGTTTTTT,NA,TRBV28,18,TRBJ2-2,NA
CASSRSTSDYEQYF,TGTGCCAGCAGCCGTTCCACTAGCGACTACGAGCAGTACTTC,TRBD2,TRBV5-5,14,TRBJ2-7,NA
CASSQGLAGFYEQYF,TGCGCCAGCAGCCAAGGGCTAGCGGGGTTCTACGAGCAGTACTTC,TRBD2,TRBV4-1,15,TRBJ2-7,few
CASSQRDSYVEQYF,TGTGCCAGCAGCCAGCGGGACTCGTATGTAGAGCAGTACTTC,TRBD2,TRBV5-4,14,TRBJ2-7,once
CASSQGQGTNEQFF,TGTGCCAGCAGCCAGGGACAGGGTACCAATGAGCAGTTCTTC,TRBD1,TRBV7-3,14,TRBJ2-1,NA
CASSNPGLQYEQYF,TGTGCCAGTAGTAATCCGGGACTACAATACGAGCAGTACTTC,TRBD2,TRBV19,14,TRBJ2-7,many
CASSKDRVNTEAFF,TGTGCCAGCAGCAAAGACAGGGTGAACACTGAAGCTTTCTTT,TRBD1,TRBV7-2,14,TRBJ1-1,NA
CASSQSGSYEQYF,TGTGCCAGCAGCCAAAGCGGGAGCTACGAGCAGTACTTC,TRBD2,TRBV9,13,TRBJ2-7,NA
CAISEYGQTLEQYF,TGTGCCATCAGTGAGTACGGGCAAACGCTGGAGCAGTACTTC,NA,TRBV10-3,14,TRBJ2-7,once
CASSPALGTYEQYF,TGTGCCAGCAGCCCGGCCCTAGGAACCTACGAGCAGTACTTC,NA,TRBV7-2,14,TRBJ2-7,NA
CASSLAVGTGSSYNEQFF,TGTGCCAGCAGCTTGGCCGTGGGGACAGGGAGCTCCTACAATGAGCAGTTCTTC,TRBD1,TRBV5-8,18,TRBJ2-1,NA
CASSTFPQGSYEAFF,TGTGCCAGCAGCACTTTCCCCCAGGGGAGCTATGAAGCTTTCTTT,NA,TRBV7-9,15,TRBJ1-1,NA
CASSRLGDNQPQHF,TGTGCCAGTAGTCGTTTAGGGGACAATCAGCCCCAGCATTTT,NA,TRBV19,14,TRBJ1-5,NA
CASSLEGTGPRYTF,TGCGCCAGCAGCTTGGAGGGGACAGGTCCTCGCTACACCTTC,TRBD1,TRBV5-1,14,TRBJ1-2,many
CASSYWGSSTQPQHF,TGTGCCAGCAGTTACTGGGGTTCTAGTACCCAGCCCCAGCATTTT,NA,TRBV6-6,15,TRBJ1-5,few
CASARGTRETQYF,TGCGCCAGCGCTAGGGGGACGAGGGAGACCCAGTACTTC,NA,TRBV4-1,13,TRBJ2-5,NA
CSAERQPSNEQLF,TGCAGCGCTGAGCGACAGCCGAGTAATGAGCAGCTCTTC,NA,TRBV29-1,13,TRBJ2-1,NA
CASSRDMGEVTYEQYF,TGTGCCAGCTCACGGGATATGGGGGAGGTGACCTACGAGCAGTACTTC,NA,TRBV18,16,TRBJ2-7,NA
CASTAGGPKNTEAFF,TGTGCCAGCACCGCCGGGGGACCGAAGAACACTGAAGCTTTCTTT,NA,TRBV6-5,15,TRBJ1-1,NA
CSVMTSGAYNEQFF,TGCAGCGTTATGACTAGCGGGGCGTACAATGAGCAGTTCTTC,TRBD2,TRBV29-1,14,TRBJ2-1,once